What follows describes a single T cell receptor (beta chain). The record originates from a study of shared clonotypes between healthy human individuals. The data were produced by immunoSEQ multiplex PCR, yet TCRdb's version contains in-frame clones alone and is incomplete. In the table there are some 1 million clones, under 80% of which are singletons. Germline CDR1 reads SQVTM; CDR2 reads ANQGSEA. The CDR3 is 14 residues long. Sequencing input: memory CD4+ T cells sorted from blood. As to subset: CD45RA-negative fraction. The clonotype originates from a man aged 18 to 29 in good health. The chain joins TRBV29-1 to TRBJ2-5; D unclear. The end of the DNA fits TRBJ2-7 better, so the J call may be wrong. Written as DNA, the CDR3 is TGCAGCGTCAACTCAGAGGCTTCCTCTTACGAGCAGTACTTC. It is translated as CSVNSEASSYEQYF.